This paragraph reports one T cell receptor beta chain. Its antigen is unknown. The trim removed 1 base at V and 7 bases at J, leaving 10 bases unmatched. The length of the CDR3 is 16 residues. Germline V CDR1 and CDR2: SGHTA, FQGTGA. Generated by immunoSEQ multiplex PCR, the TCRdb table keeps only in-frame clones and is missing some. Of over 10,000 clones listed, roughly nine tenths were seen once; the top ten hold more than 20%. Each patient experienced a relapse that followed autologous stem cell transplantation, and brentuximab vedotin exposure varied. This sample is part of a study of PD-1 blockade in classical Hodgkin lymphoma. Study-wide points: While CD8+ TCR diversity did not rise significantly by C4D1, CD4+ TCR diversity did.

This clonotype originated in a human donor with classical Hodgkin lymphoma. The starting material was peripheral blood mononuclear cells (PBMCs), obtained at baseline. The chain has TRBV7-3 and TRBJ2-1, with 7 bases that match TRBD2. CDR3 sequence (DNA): TGTGCCAGCAGCTTAAGACTAGCCGGGGTTGTGAATGAGCAGTTCTTC. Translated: CASSLRLAGVVNEQFF.